This T cell receptor (beta chain) was documented in a study of radiotherapy plus CTLA-4 blockade in lung cancer. This CDR3 has 16 residues. Germline assignment: CDR1 LGHNT and CDR2 FRNRAP. V gave up 3 bases and J gave up 2 bases, with 16 bases separating them. TCRdb's table, derived via immunoSEQ multiplex PCR, lists solely in-frame clones and lacks some. The table lists 110,000 or so clones, about 83% of them singletons. The sequence derives from a human donor with non-small cell lung cancer who had a partial response to radiotherapy plus ipilimumab. V and J are TRBV12-5 and TRBJ2-5; maybe TRBD1 (5 bases). This material consisted of peripheral blood, taken from a patient treated with radiotherapy plus ipilimumab. This CDR3 is CASGFDQGGIQETQYF. The CDR3 DNA follows: TGTGCTAGTGGTTTCGACCAGGGTGGGATTCAAGAGACCCAGTACTTC.